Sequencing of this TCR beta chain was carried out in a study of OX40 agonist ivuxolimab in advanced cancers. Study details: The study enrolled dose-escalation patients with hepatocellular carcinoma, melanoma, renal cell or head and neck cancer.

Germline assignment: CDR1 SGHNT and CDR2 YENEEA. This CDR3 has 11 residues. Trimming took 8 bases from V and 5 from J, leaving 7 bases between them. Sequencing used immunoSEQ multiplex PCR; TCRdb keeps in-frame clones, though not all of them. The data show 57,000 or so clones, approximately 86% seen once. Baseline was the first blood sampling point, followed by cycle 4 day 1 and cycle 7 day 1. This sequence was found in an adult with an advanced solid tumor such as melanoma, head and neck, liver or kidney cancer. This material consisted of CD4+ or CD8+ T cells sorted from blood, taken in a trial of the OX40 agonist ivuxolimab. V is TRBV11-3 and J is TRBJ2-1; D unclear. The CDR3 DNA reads TGTGCCAGCGAAGGAAACAATGAGCAGTTCTTC. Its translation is CASEGNNEQFF.